The present T cell receptor (beta chain) was sequenced within a study of CD8 T cells in Susac syndrome. Study observations and caveats: The study admitted that it had a relatively small number of individuals in its TCR sequencing and HLA analysis.

Turning to this clonotype: Its antigen is as yet unknown.

Trimming removed 2 bases at V and 3 bases at J, with 5 bases between. The CDR3 sequence is 12 residues long. RNA was extracted with the RNeasy kit, and a quantity of roughly 0.45 to 1 ug was reverse transcribed using random hexamers. Coverage of TCR beta CDR3 amplification by immunoSEQ multiplex PCR extended to 54 Vbeta and 13 Jbeta. A single record per CDR3 protein comes from TCRdb applying MiXCR to the immunoSEQ multiplex PCR reads. Counted here are fewer than 300,000 distinct CDR3 sequences, approximately 84% occurring once; the ten biggest clones make up about 0.11%. Sequenced material: CD8+ T cells from PBMCs. The chain couples TRBV12-3 or TRBV12-4 to TRBJ2-7, with D uncertain. This receptor was taken from a human donor with multiple sclerosis. In nucleotides, the CDR3 is TGTGCCAGCAGTTTATATCTCTACGAGCAGTACTTC. As protein: CASSLYLYEQYF.